This TCR beta chain was recorded in a study of OX40 agonist ivuxolimab in advanced cancers. Some clones are missing from TCRdb's copy, which holds only in-frame ones; the method was immunoSEQ multiplex PCR. The sample has some 11,000 clones, roughly 77% seen once; the top ten hold 28%. Unmatched junction bases numbered 17, after V lost 7 bases and J lost 9 bases. The CDR3 length is 16 residues. CDR1 is MDHEN, CDR2 SYDVKM, per germline. This clone was detected a few times. This sequence joins TRBV28 and TRBJ1-5, with 8 bases matching TRBD1. The source of this sequence is an adult with an advanced solid tumor such as melanoma, head and neck, liver or kidney cancer. The sample here was CD4+ or CD8+ T cells sorted from blood, taken in a trial of the OX40 agonist ivuxolimab. The CDR3 loop is CASTPGLMGQDSPQHF. DNA for the CDR3: TGTGCCAGCACTCCCGGGTTGATGGGACAGGATTCGCCCCAGCATTTT.